What follows are 32 T cell receptor beta chains derived from one specimen sequenced in a study of cytomegalovirus exposure and HLA in healthy donors. The PCR made use of 60 Vbeta and 13 Jbeta primers. Sequenced by immunoSEQ multiplex PCR; TCRdb stores in-frame clones only, minus some. The data contain 240,000 or so clones, around 76% of them singletons. Sequencing was carried out using PBMCs. These receptor sequences come from a woman in her thirties or forties in good health and CMV-seropositive.

In the case of this clone: A far larger clone is one base from this, pointing to a likely read error. The same CDR3 can be traced to other DNA sequences in this sample. The chain carries TRBV7-9 and TRBJ2-7; a possible D gene is TRBD1 (6 bases). The CDR3 is 13 amino acids. Germline V gives CDR1 SEHNR, CDR2 FQNEAQ (reference sequence). Trimming took off 5 bases at V and 7 bases at J, with 15 bases between the two ends. CDR3 loop: CASSQRTGREQYF. The CDR3 coding sequence is TGTGCCAGCAGCCAACGTACAGGGCGAGAGCAGTACTTC.

The chain combines TRBV19 with TRBJ1-3; TRBD1 might be the D (5 bases). Germline assignment: CDR1 LNHDA and CDR2 SQIVND (reference sequence). The CDR3 totals 15 residues. The V end lost 6 bases, the J end lost 0 bases, and 12 bases lay between the germline ends. CDR3 residues: CASSTGQLSGNTIYF. CDR3 DNA: TGTGCCAGTAGCACTGGACAACTCTCTGGAAACACCATATATTTT.

This clone was observed a handful of times. The genes are TRBV5-1 and TRBJ2-7; 16 bases are a match to TRBD2. V was pared by 2 bases and J by 2 bases, with 7 bases of the junction left unmatched. The length of the CDR3 is 18 residues. Germline CDR1 reads SGHRS; CDR2 reads YFSETQ. CDR3 sequence (DNA): TGCGCCAGCAGCTTAGGGACTAGCGGGGGGGCGCTCGCCTACGAGCAGTACTTC. Amino acid sequence: CASSLGTSGGALAYEQYF.

This clone was found once. This rearrangement joins TRBV11-2 to TRBJ2-4, with D tentatively TRBD1 (5 bases). V was pared by 5 bases and J by 6 bases, with 11 bases between. Looked up from germline, CDR1 is SGHAT and CDR2 is FQNNGV. This CDR3 contains 13 residues. The CDR3 sequence is CASSAVQGNIQYF. The CDR3, as DNA: TGTGCCAGCAGCGCGGTGCAGGGAAACATTCAGTACTTC.

The chain joins TRBV10-1 to TRBJ2-3; 13 nucleotides line up with TRBD2. The germline gives CDR1 WNHNN, CDR2 SYGVQD (reference sequence). V lost 5 bases to trimming and J lost 5 bases; unmatched junction nucleotides: 4. The CDR3 spans 15 residues. The CDR3 sequence: CASSRLAGGGDTQYF. The DNA of the CDR3 is TGCGCCAGCAGTAGACTAGCGGGAGGTGGAGATACGCAGTATTTT.

The rearrangement joins TRBV28 to TRBJ1-2; unclear D gene. Trimming cost V 4 bases and J 6 bases, with 6 bases left between them. The CDR3 has 11 residues. Germline CDR1 is MDHEN and CDR2 is SYDVKM. In nucleotides, the CDR3 is TGTGCCAGCAGTTCCGGTCATGGCTACACCTTC. This gives the protein CASSSGHGYTF.

V is TRBV28 and J is TRBJ1-2; 10 bases are shared with TRBD1. V was clipped by 10 bases and J by 4 bases; unmatched bases: 15. This CDR3 contains 16 residues. The germline CDR1 and CDR2 sequences are MDHEN and SYDVKM. The CDR3 DNA is TGTGCCACCCTCCACCCATTGACAGGGGGCAGCTATGGCTACACCTTC. It codes for CATLHPLTGGSYGYTF.

This chain connects TRBV5-1 to TRBJ2-3; possible D gene TRBD1, 5 bases. Germline assignment: CDR1 SGHRS and CDR2 YFSETQ. V shed 0 bases and J shed 9 bases, with 5 bases lying between them. CDR3 length: 11 amino acids. The DNA for the CDR3 is TGCGCCAGCAGCTTGGAGGGGACGCAGTATTTT. This gives the protein CASSLEGTQYF. The whole variable domain, filled in from reference TRBV5-1 and TRBJ2-3, reads KAGVTQTPRYLIKTRGQQVTLSCSPISGHRSVSWYQQTPGQGLQFLFEYFSETQRNKGNFPGRFSGRQFSNSRSEMNVSTLELGDSALYLCASSLEGTQYFGPGTRLTVL.

The J gene is TRBJ2-7, the V gene TRBV7-8; 7 bases map to TRBD1. The CDR3 totals 12 residues. Germline V lookup: CDR1 SGHVS, CDR2 FQNEAQ. With 5 bases clipped from V and 4 bases from J, the junction kept 2 bases outside the gene matches. This chain's CDR3 is CASSLQGYEQYF. The CDR3 DNA reads TGTGCCAGCAGCCTACAGGGGTACGAGCAGTACTTC.

The V call is TRBV30, the J call TRBJ2-7, with D perhaps TRBD2 (6 bases). Germline assignment: CDR1 GTSNPN and CDR2 SVGIG (reference sequence). V was trimmed by 5 bases and J by 2 bases, leaving 16 bases between them. This CDR3 spans 14 amino acids. The chain's CDR3 is CAWGNPSAAYEQYF. CDR3 nucleotide sequence: TGTGCCTGGGGGAACCCTAGCGCTGCCTACGAGCAGTACTTC.

V gene TRBV10-3 combines with J gene TRBJ1-1, with D uncertain. This CDR3 contains 13 residues. V was trimmed by 8 bases and J by 0 bases, leaving 10 bases between them. Germline CDR1 and CDR2: ENHRY and SYGVKD. CDR3 nucleotide sequence: TGTGCCATCGAACAGAAATTGAACACTGAAGCTTTCTTT. Translation gives CAIEQKLNTEAFF.

This clone appeared a few times. The CDR3 nucleotides are TGTGCCAGCAGTTTCTCTAGCGGGAGCTACGAGCAGTACTTC. Translation gives CASSFSSGSYEQYF. The chain couples TRBV27 to TRBJ2-7; 10 bases line up with TRBD2. The CDR3 is 14 amino acids. The germline CDR1 and CDR2 sequences are MNHEY and SMNVEV (reference sequence). V was pared by 3 bases and J by 3 bases, with 2 bases of the junction left unmatched.

This chain links TRBV25-1 with TRBJ1-5, with D unresolved. V was pared by 1 base and J by 1 base, with 11 bases between. Germline V lookup: CDR1 MGHDK, CDR2 SYGVNS. This CDR3 spans 16 amino acids. The CDR3 nucleotides read TGTGCCAGCAGTGAATCAGGCCGCAAGAGCAATCAGCCCCAGCATTTT. Translation gives CASSESGRKSNQPQHF.

This chain links TRBV7-2 with TRBJ1-1; D is possibly TRBD1 (5 bases). CDR1 and CDR2 (germline): SGHTA, FQGNSA. V dropped 0 bases and J dropped 0 bases, with 11 bases sitting between them. The CDR3 extends over 16 amino acids. The CDR3 DNA sequence: TGTGCCAGCAGCTTAGCAGGACCGGGGGTGAACACTGAAGCTTTCTTT. Amino acids: CASSLAGPGVNTEAFF.

The chain combines TRBV10-3 with TRBJ2-1; 8 bases line up with TRBD1. J was trimmed by 5 bases and V by 6 bases; bases with no gene match: 6. The CDR3 sequence is 14 residues long. The germline V gene encodes CDR1 ENHRY and CDR2 SYGVKD. The CDR3 sequence: CAIRTGTGDNEQFF. The CDR3, as DNA: TGTGCCATCAGGACCGGGACAGGAGACAATGAGCAGTTCTTC.

The V gene is TRBV6-1, the J gene TRBJ2-7, with 7 bases identical to TRBD1. Germline V gene sequence: CDR1 MNHNS, CDR2 SASEGT. V shed 6 bases and J 3 bases; nucleotides not matched to a gene: 11. CDR3 length: 15 residues. CDR3 region: CASSTNRGTFYEQYF. Written as DNA, the CDR3 is TGTGCCAGCAGCACAAACAGGGGTACGTTCTACGAGCAGTACTTC.

The chain joins TRBV15 to TRBJ2-1, with a tentative D call TRBD2 (5 bases). The CDR3 is 13 amino acids. Trimming stripped 0 bases from V and 12 bases from J, with 12 bases between. Germline lookup yields CDR1 LNHNV and CDR2 YYDKDF (reference sequence). The CDR3 spells CATSRDTRSGQFF. The CDR3 DNA reads TGTGCCACCAGCAGAGATACCAGGAGCGGGCAGTTCTTC.

This chain connects TRBV11-2 to TRBJ2-1; tentatively, D is TRBD1 (5 bases). Germline values: CDR1 SGHAT, CDR2 FQNNGV. The CDR3 is made up of 13 amino acids. Trimming pared 1 base from V and 6 bases from J, leaving 7 bases between. Written as DNA, the CDR3 is TGTGCCAGCAGCTTAGGACAGCCCAATGAGCAGTTCTTC. Its protein product is CASSLGQPNEQFF.

A single count supports this clone. V and J are TRBV5-4 and TRBJ1-2; D is perhaps TRBD1 (5 bases). The CDR3 contains 15 residues. Germline assignment: CDR1 SGHNT and CDR2 YYREEE (reference sequence). V lost 2 bases and J 4 bases, leaving 15 bases between the germline ends. CDR3 amino acids: CASSLRTRGPYGYTF. CDR3 sequence (DNA): TGTGCCAGCAGCTTAAGGACTAGGGGTCCCTATGGCTACACCTTC.

The chain links TRBV4-2 to TRBJ2-2, with TRBD2 matching 9 bases. The CDR3 covers 17 residues. Germline CDR1 LGHNA, CDR2 YNFKEQ. V lost 3 bases, J lost 3 bases, and 8 bases stayed unmatched. CDR3 region: CASSHREVAGDTGELFF. The DNA for the CDR3 is TGTGCCAGCAGCCATAGAGAGGTAGCGGGGGACACCGGGGAGCTGTTTTTT.

This clone was detected only a few times. The chain recombines TRBV6-1 with TRBJ2-7, with D perhaps matching TRBD1 (5 bases). Germline CDR1 MNHNS, CDR2 SASEGT. V was pared by 1 base and J by 9 bases, with 16 bases between. The CDR3 runs to 14 residues. The CDR3 region has the DNA TGTGCCAGCAGTGAAGGACAGTTTTCCTTGGGGCAGTACTTC. This gives the protein CASSEGQFSLGQYF.

This chain links TRBV2 with TRBJ2-1, with D possibly TRBD1 on 6 matching bases. V lost 5 bases, J lost 11 bases, and 16 bases lay in between. CDR1 and CDR2 from the germline V gene are SNHLY and FYNNEI. The CDR3 covers 13 residues. CDR3 nucleotides: TGTGCCAGCAGTCGAAGTCTACAGGGAAAGCAGTTCTTC. Translating it yields CASSRSLQGKQFF.

The chain has TRBV5-4 and TRBJ2-7; D is ambiguous. CDR3 length equals 14 residues. Trimming left V 0 bases short and J 0 bases short, with 7 bases between. CDR1 and CDR2 from the germline V gene are SGHNT and YYREEE (reference sequence). CDR3 DNA sequence: TGTGCCAGCAGCTTGGACAGTTTCTCCTACGAGCAGTACTTC. Its translation: CASSLDSFSYEQYF. The complete variable domain, with remaining parts taken from reference TRBV5-4 and TRBJ2-7, reads ETGVTQSPTHLIKTRGQQVTLRCSSQSGHNTVSWYQQALGQGPQFIFQYYREEENGRGNFPPRFSGLQFPNYSSELNVNALELDDSALYLCASSLDSFSYEQYFGPGTRLTVT.

V usage is TRBV19 and J usage is TRBJ2-5; perhaps TRBD2 as D (5 bases). V was clipped by 8 bases and J by 5 bases, with 9 bases between them. In germline, CDR1 is LNHDA, CDR2 SQIVND (reference sequence). The CDR3 has 11 amino acids. The CDR3 spells CASSPGETQYF. CDR3 DNA: TGTGCCAGTTCTCCGGGGGAGACCCAGTACTTC.

V is TRBV2 and J is TRBJ1-5; D unclear. Looked up from germline, CDR1 is SNHLY and CDR2 is FYNNEI. V lost 5 bases to trimming and J lost 0 bases, with 14 bases between them. The CDR3 has 16 amino acids. Here the CDR3 reads CASSSSTPYSNQPQHF. In nucleotides, the CDR3 is TGTGCCAGCAGTTCCTCGACACCTTATAGCAATCAGCCCCAGCATTTT.

The chain joins TRBV10-3 to TRBJ1-2; the match to TRBD1 covers 8 bases. Looked up from germline, CDR1 is ENHRY and CDR2 is SYGVKD. The CDR3 is made up of 15 amino acids. V shed 6 bases, J shed 5 bases, and the junction held 11 bases outside the gene matches. CDR3 residues: CAISQRQGLGYGYTF. In DNA form, the CDR3 reads TGTGCCATCAGCCAAAGACAGGGGTTGGGGTATGGCTACACCTTC.

The chain joins TRBV7-2 to TRBJ1-1; TRBD1 aligns across 7 bases. J lost 5 bases, V lost 5 bases, and 11 bases had no gene match. This CDR3 spans 15 amino acids. CDR1 and CDR2 (germline): SGHTA, FQGNSA. The CDR3 spells CASSLGQRGRTEAFF. DNA of the CDR3: TGTGCCAGCAGCCTGGGACAGAGGGGACGGACTGAAGCTTTCTTT.

The chain employs TRBV5-1 and TRBJ2-5; D possibly corresponds to TRBD2 (6 bases). Germline V gene lookup returns CDR1 SGHRS and CDR2 YFSETQ. V was pared by 4 bases and J by 0 bases, with 16 bases between. There are 16 residues in the CDR3. This CDR3 is CASSGGVLGYQETQYF. The CDR3 nucleotides read TGCGCCAGCAGCGGAGGGGTTTTGGGGTACCAAGAGACCCAGTACTTC.

The chain joins TRBV25-1 to TRBJ1-2; maybe TRBD1 (5 bases). This CDR3 has 15 residues. V shed 1 base and J shed 1 base, with 10 bases lying between them. The germline V gene encodes CDR1 MGHDK and CDR2 SYGVNS. The CDR3 is CASSESTGGNYGYTF. CDR3 nucleotides: TGTGCCAGCAGTGAATCCACCGGGGGTAACTATGGCTACACCTTC.

This clone was counted between two and nine times. This chain joins TRBV19 and TRBJ2-2; 14 positions agree with TRBD2. Trimming removed 11 bases from V and 5 bases from J; junction bases left unmatched: 7. The CDR3 sequence is 15 residues long. The germline gives CDR1 LNHDA, CDR2 SQIVND (reference sequence). This CDR3 reads CAAGTSGRGTGELFF. CDR3 DNA sequence: TGTGCCGCCGGGACTAGCGGGAGAGGAACCGGGGAGCTGTTTTTT.

As to this clone: The sample holds other DNA sequences that translate to the same CDR3. The rearrangement uses TRBV9 and TRBJ1-5, with a weak D call TRBD1 (6 bases). This CDR3 contains 14 residues. Trimming pared 5 bases from V and 1 base from J, leaving 10 bases between. Germline V gene data show CDR1 as SGDLS and CDR2 as YYNGEE. Here the CDR3 reads CASSGGQSNQPQHF. The CDR3 region has the DNA TGTGCCAGCAGTGGGGGCCAGAGCAATCAGCCCCAGCATTTT.

The chain uses TRBV9 and TRBJ2-7, with unresolved D. CDR3 size: 15 residues. V lost 4 bases, J lost 1 base, and 15 bases lay in between. The V gene's germline CDR1 is SGDLS and CDR2 YYNGEE. Here the CDR3 DNA reads TGTGCCAGCAGCCCCCCCTACTCTGGTTCCTACGAGCAGTACTTC. Its translation is CASSPPYSGSYEQYF.